The next 7 T cell receptor beta chains were all read from a single sample in a study of T-cell reconstitution after alpha-beta-depleted transplantation in children. Library preparation (for TCRbeta) was performed with unique molecular identifiers. Each CDR3 protein gets one entry after TCRdb re-called the PCR reads with MiXCR. The sample includes some 310,000 distinct CDR3 sequences, over 20% of them seen just once. The specimen was PBMCs, mostly from graft donor cells, collected 180 days after TCRalphabeta/CD19-depleted stem cell transplant. The source of these receptors is a male patient aged 10 to 17 who had a stem cell transplant for acute lymphoblastic leukemia, so the T cells may come from the graft donor.

This clonotype was counted only a few times. V is TRBV9 and J is TRBJ2-3; 12 bases match TRBD2. CDR1 and CDR2 from the germline V gene are SGDLS and YYNGEE. V dropped 0 bases and J dropped 0; count of bases not matched to a gene: 2. This CDR3 contains 17 residues. CDR3 coding DNA: TGTGCCAGCAGCGTAGGGACTAGCGGGACAAGCACAGATACGCAGTATTTT. This encodes CASSVGTSGTSTDTQYF. Full variable domain (outside the CDR3, taken from reference TRBV9 and TRBJ2-3): DSGVTQTPKHLITATGQRVTLRCSPRSGDLSVYWYQQSLDQGLQFLIQYYNGEERAKGNILERFSAQQFPDLHSELNLSSLELGDSALYFCASSVGTSGTSTDTQYFGPGTRLTVL.

This clonotype turned up a few times. The rearrangement uses TRBV4-2 and TRBJ1-5, with D tentatively TRBD1 (5 bases). The germline V gene encodes CDR1 LGHNA and CDR2 YNFKEQ. This CDR3 comprises 17 residues. V was pared by 0 bases and J by 0 bases, with 12 bases between. CDR3 bases: TGTGCCAGCAGCCAAGAACCCGACAGTTATAGCAATCAGCCCCAGCATTTT. Translating it yields CASSQEPDSYSNQPQHF.

This clonotype was seen repeatedly, ten times or more. The rearrangement links TRBV12-3 or TRBV12-4 to TRBJ2-5; perhaps TRBD2 as D (5 bases). The CDR3 has 16 residues. V dropped 1 base and J dropped 9 bases, with 21 bases sitting between them. This chain's CDR3 is CASSLGPRHFPEAQYF. In nucleotides, the CDR3 is TGTGCCAGCAGTTTAGGACCTCGGCACTTTCCGGAGGCCCAGTACTTC.

This clonotype was seen a few times. The chain is built from TRBV7-9 and TRBJ2-5; no definite D call. The CDR3 has 13 residues. The germline V and J ends were trimmed by 5 bases and 5 bases, with 12 bases remaining between them. Germline loops: CDR1 SEHNR, CDR2 FQNEAQ (reference sequence). CDR3 sequence reads: CASSPKAVETQYF. For the CDR3, the DNA is TGTGCCAGCAGCCCCAAGGCGGTCGAGACCCAGTACTTC.

This clonotype was detected a few times. The rearrangement uses TRBV5-6 and TRBJ1-1, with D perhaps matching TRBD1 (6 bases). V was cut by 2 bases and J by 6 bases, with 14 bases left in between. Germline CDR1 reads SGHDT; CDR2 reads YYEEEE. This CDR3 is built from 14 residues. The CDR3 region is CASSFPGAGAEAFF. DNA for the CDR3: TGTGCCAGCAGCTTTCCGGGGGCTGGAGCTGAAGCTTTCTTT.

This clonotype has more than one count but fewer than ten. The rearrangement links TRBV20-1 to TRBJ2-6, with D perhaps matching TRBD1 or TRBD2 (5 bases each). The germline V gene has CDR1 DFQATT and CDR2 SNEGSKA (reference sequence). Trimming cost V 1 base and J 4 bases, with 20 bases left between them. The CDR3 runs to 18 residues. This CDR3 is CSARVPVGSGTGANVLTF. DNA for the CDR3: TGCAGTGCTAGAGTCCCCGTGGGCTCGGGGACGGGGGCCAACGTCCTGACTTTC.

This clonotype has ten or more counts. The genes are TRBV12-3 or TRBV12-4 and TRBJ1-1; tentative D call: TRBD1 (6 bases). This CDR3 contains 11 residues. Trimming took 6 bases from V and 7 from J, leaving 9 bases between them. The CDR3 reads CASRQGFEAFF. CDR3 in DNA: TGTGCCAGCAGACAGGGATTTGAAGCTTTCTTT.